The 15 T cell receptor beta chains below all came from one sample that was sequenced in a study of blood T cell repertoires in COVID-19. Sequencing was performed with immunoSEQ multiplex PCR; in TCRdb, only in-frame clones are kept and a portion is missing. The sample shows 300,000 or so clones, around 86% of them seen only once. The sample was peripheral blood. All receptors derive from a man between 50 and 59 years old with active or convalescent COVID-19.

The chain combines TRBV11-2 with TRBJ1-2, with a weak D call TRBD1 (6 bases). CDR1 and CDR2 from the germline V gene are SGHAT and FQNNGV. This CDR3 has 14 amino acids. V was pared by 7 bases and J by 1 base, with 13 bases between. This CDR3 is CASKPGQSNYGYTF. CDR3 DNA: TGTGCCAGCAAGCCGGGACAAAGTAACTATGGCTACACCTTC.

The chain uses TRBV19 and TRBJ1-5, with TRBD1 identical over 7 bases. This CDR3 spans 17 amino acids. V shed 6 bases and J 0 bases; nucleotides not matched to a gene: 11. Per the germline V gene, CDR1 is LNHDA and CDR2 is SQIVND (reference sequence). The CDR3 DNA reads TGTGCCAGTAGCCTACGACAGGGTCGATATAGCAATCAGCCCCAGCATTTT. Translation: CASSLRQGRYSNQPQHF.

The rearrangement joins TRBV7-9 to TRBJ2-7; TRBD2 might be the D (5 bases). The CDR3 length is 11 residues. Trimming removed 5 bases at V and 6 bases at J, with 8 bases between. Germline CDR1 SEHNR, CDR2 FQNEAQ (reference sequence). This chain's CDR3 is CASSDRGEQYF. CDR3 nucleotide sequence: TGTGCCAGCAGCGACCGGGGCGAGCAGTACTTC.

The gene calls are TRBV2 and TRBJ2-2; the match to TRBD2 covers 9 bases. The germline V gene encodes CDR1 SNHLY and CDR2 FYNNEI. The junction had 9 bases not matched to a gene; V was cut back by 7 bases and J by 0 bases. The CDR3 length is 17 residues. CDR3 nucleotides: TGTGCCAGCAAATCCCCTGGACTAGCGACGAACACCGGGGAGCTGTTTTTT. Its protein is CASKSPGLATNTGELFF. The variable domain in full, completed from reference TRBV2 and TRBJ2-2, reads EPEVTQTPSHQVTQMGQEVILRCVPISNHLYFYWYRQILGQKVEFLVSFYNNEISEKSEIFDDQFSVERPDGSNFTLKIRSTKLEDSAMYFCASKSPGLATNTGELFFGEGSRLTVL.

The DNA for the CDR3 is TGCAGTGCTAGTGACCCCGGGACAGGTTTGAACACTGAAGCTTTCTTT. As protein: CSASDPGTGLNTEAFF. V gene TRBV20-1 combines with J gene TRBJ1-1, with 8 positions matching TRBD1. Trimming at V came to 3 bases and at J to 0 bases, leaving 9 bases not matched to a gene. Germline CDR1 is DFQATT and CDR2 is SNEGSKA (reference sequence). This CDR3 is built from 16 residues.

The V call is TRBV5-4, the J call TRBJ2-2, with 8 bases matching TRBD2. The CDR3 sequence is 17 residues long. Looked up from germline, CDR1 is SGHNT and CDR2 is YYREEE (reference sequence). V shed 4 bases, J shed 0 bases, and the junction held 8 bases outside the gene matches. CDR3 sequence reads: CASSASGGTTNTGELFF. The DNA for the CDR3 is TGTGCCAGCAGCGCCTCGGGGGGGACGACGAACACCGGGGAGCTGTTTTTT.

The genes are TRBV28 and TRBJ2-3; D not certain. From germline, CDR1 is MDHEN and CDR2 SYDVKM. V was pared by 4 bases and J by 4 bases, with 12 bases between. The CDR3 has 14 residues. CDR3 residues: CASSYASRPDTQYF. CDR3 nucleotides: TGTGCCAGCAGTTATGCGAGCAGGCCAGATACGCAGTATTTT.

The J gene is TRBJ1-2, the V gene TRBV28; D is perhaps TRBD1 (6 bases). The germline CDR1 and CDR2 sequences are MDHEN and SYDVKM. This CDR3 comprises 17 residues. The ends were cut back, 5 bases at V and 5 bases at J, with 24 bases in the middle. The CDR3, as DNA: TGTGCCAGCAGTCCTTTCGGGGGGGAATCCCAGGGGTATGGCTACACCTTC. Its translation: CASSPFGGESQGYGYTF.

The gene calls are TRBV5-4 and TRBJ2-2; D remains unclear. Germline V CDR1 and CDR2: SGHNT, YYREEE (reference sequence). The CDR3 covers 15 residues. V lost 0 bases and J 4 bases, leaving 10 bases between the germline ends. The CDR3 bases are TGTGCCAGCAGCTTGGCCAGGCACGGCACCGGGGAGCTGTTTTTT. The encoded protein is CASSLARHGTGELFF.

The chain is built from TRBV4-3 and TRBJ1-5, with D possibly matching TRBD1 (6 bases). Germline CDR1 and CDR2: LGHNA and YSLEER. V was trimmed by 1 base and J by 7 bases, leaving 20 bases between them. There are 17 residues in the CDR3. CDR3 sequence (DNA): TGCGCCAGCAGCCAAGGGCATTTATCCAGGGGCTACCAGCCCCAGCATTTT. It is translated as CASSQGHLSRGYQPQHF.

The J gene is TRBJ1-1, the V gene TRBV5-1; the D gene is possibly TRBD1 (5 bases). This CDR3 region has 13 residues. Germline CDR1 reads SGHRS; CDR2 reads YFSETQ. Trimming took 0 bases from V and 4 from J, leaving 7 bases between them. CDR3 coding DNA: TGCGCCAGCAGCTTGGACGGGGGCACTGAAGCTTTCTTT. Amino acids: CASSLDGGTEAFF.

The genes are TRBV11-2 and TRBJ2-7, with D hard to call. The CDR3 loop spans 13 amino acids. Per germline, CDR1 SGHAT and CDR2 FQNNGV. Trimming pared 10 bases from V and 7 bases from J, leaving 20 bases between. CDR3 region: CATPGRSPPEQYF. The CDR3, as DNA: TGTGCCACCCCAGGCCGGTCCCCGCCGGAGCAGTACTTC.

The chain uses TRBV7-3 and TRBJ2-1, with a possible D match to TRBD2 (6 bases). V lost 2 bases and J 7 bases, leaving 15 bases between the germline ends. The CDR3 runs to 15 residues. Germline V gene data show CDR1 as SGHTA and CDR2 as FQGTGA. The CDR3 region has the DNA TGTGCCAGCAGCTTAGAACTAGCAGTCTGGAATGAGCAGTTCTTC. Translated, it gives CASSLELAVWNEQFF.

As regards this clone: The sample has other DNA sequences that encode this CDR3 too. The chain couples TRBV19 to TRBJ1-2; unclear D gene. V was pared by 0 bases and J by 5 bases, with 7 bases between. The CDR3 totals 13 residues. Looked up from germline, CDR1 is LNHDA and CDR2 is SQIVND (reference sequence). The CDR3 loop is CASSIDRRYGYTF. In DNA form, the CDR3 reads TGTGCCAGTAGTATAGACCGCAGATATGGCTACACCTTC.

J is TRBJ1-1 and V is TRBV6-2 or TRBV6-3; tentative D call: TRBD1 (5 bases). Trimming took 6 bases from V and 5 from J, leaving 16 bases between them. This CDR3 spans 14 amino acids. CDR1 and CDR2 from the germline V gene are MNHEY and SVGEGT. CDR3 bases: TGTGCCAGCAGCCTAACAGCAGGGAGGACTGAAGCTTTCTTT. This codes for CASSLTAGRTEAFF.